This T cell receptor beta chain is drawn from a study of blood T cell repertoires in COVID-19. Clones were read by immunoSEQ multiplex PCR, and TCRdb kept only the in-frame ones, dropping some. The sample carries 95,000 to 150,000 clones, 70% to 90% recorded once. The germline V gene has CDR1 LGHDT and CDR2 YNNKEL (reference sequence). The length of the CDR3 is 15 residues. Trimming cost V 2 bases and J 7 bases; bases outside gene matches: 9. The sequencing input was peripheral blood. The V call is TRBV3-1 (or the pseudogene TRBV3-2), the J call TRBJ1-2; TRBD1 matches at 8 bases. The TCR originated in a woman aged 45-59 years with active or convalescent COVID-19. The CDR3 loop reads CASSQRPGGMSGYTF. CDR3 sequence (DNA): TGTGCCAGCAGCCAACGACCAGGGGGCATGAGTGGCTACACCTTC.